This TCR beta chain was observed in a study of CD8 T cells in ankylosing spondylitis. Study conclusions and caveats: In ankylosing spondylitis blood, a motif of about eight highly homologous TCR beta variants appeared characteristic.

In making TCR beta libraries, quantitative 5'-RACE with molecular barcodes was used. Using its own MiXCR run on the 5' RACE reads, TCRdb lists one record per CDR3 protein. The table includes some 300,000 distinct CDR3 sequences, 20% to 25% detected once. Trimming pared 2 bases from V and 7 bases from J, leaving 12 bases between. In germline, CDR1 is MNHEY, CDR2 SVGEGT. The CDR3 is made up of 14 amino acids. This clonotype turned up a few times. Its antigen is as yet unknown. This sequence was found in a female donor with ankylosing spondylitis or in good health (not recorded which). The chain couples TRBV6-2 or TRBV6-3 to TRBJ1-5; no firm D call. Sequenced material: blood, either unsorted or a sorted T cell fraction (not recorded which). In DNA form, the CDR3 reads TGTGCCAGCAGTTACCCCCGGGAGGTCCAGCCCCAGCATTTT. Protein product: CASSYPREVQPQHF.